This entry lists 20 T cell receptor beta chains sequenced from one sample in a study of OX40 agonist ivuxolimab in advanced cancers. The library was produced with the immunoSEQ multiplex PCR assay. Sourced from immuneACCESS, this table was stored by TCRdb with only in-frame sequences that have V and J called. A share of the clones is absent; for the studies checked, an unresolved V gene accounts for under half, and the remainder has no known explanation. The sample includes about 16,000 clones, with about nine tenths observed a single time. The ten biggest clones cover around 29% of the sample. The input for sequencing was CD4+ or CD8+ T cells sorted from blood, taken in a trial of the OX40 agonist ivuxolimab. The receptors shown here come from an adult with an advanced solid tumor such as melanoma, head and neck, liver or kidney cancer.

By proportion, this clone is medium-sized (0.01 to 0.1%). This rearrangement joins TRBV5-1 to TRBJ1-2, with a tentative D call TRBD1 (5 bases). V dropped 0 bases and J dropped 6 bases, with 9 bases sitting between them. The CDR3 contains 13 residues. Germline V CDR1 and CDR2: SGHRS, YFSETQ. CDR3: CASSLDQGNGYTF. CDR3 nucleotide sequence: TGCGCCAGCAGCTTGGATCAGGGAAATGGCTACACCTTC. The complete variable domain, with remaining parts taken from reference TRBV5-1 and TRBJ1-2, reads KAGVTQTPRYLIKTRGQQVTLSCSPISGHRSVSWYQQTPGQGLQFLFEYFSETQRNKGNFPGRFSGRQFSNSRSEMNVSTLELGDSALYLCASSLDQGNGYTFGSGTRLTVV.

This clone counts as medium-sized. The chain is built from TRBV11-2 and TRBJ2-7, with no clear D. The CDR3 consists of 14 residues. Trimming pared 2 bases from V and 2 bases from J, leaving 10 bases between. Germline V gene data show CDR1 as SGHAT and CDR2 as FQNNGV. Here the CDR3 reads CASSLSPTAYEQYF. The CDR3 DNA reads TGTGCCAGCAGCTTATCTCCGACGGCCTACGAGCAGTACTTC.

The V gene is TRBV14, the J gene TRBJ2-1; D is ambiguous. This CDR3 has 17 residues. Trimming removed 0 bases at V and 7 bases at J, with 19 bases between. Germline lookup yields CDR1 SGHDN and CDR2 FVKESK. CDR3 DNA sequence: TGTGCCAGCAGCCAAGAAGCCCTCTTTGGCTCCAATAATGAGCAGTTCTTC. It codes for CASSQEALFGSNNEQFF.

The chain has TRBV7-9 and TRBJ2-4, with D tentatively TRBD2 (6 bases). The germline CDR1 and CDR2 sequences are SEHNR and FQNEAQ (reference sequence). Trimming pared 11 bases from V and 2 bases from J, leaving 13 bases between. The CDR3 covers 13 residues. The CDR3 nucleotides are TGTGCCTGCGGGACTCCGACCAAAAACATTCAGTACTTC. Translating gives CACGTPTKNIQYF. The full variable domain, rest sourced from reference TRBV7-9 and TRBJ2-4, is DTGVSQNPRHKITKRGQNVTFRCDPISEHNRLYWYRQTLGQGPEFLTYFQNEAQLEKSRLLSDRFSAERPKGSFSTLEIQRTEQGDSAMYLCACGTPTKNIQYFGAGTRLSVL.

The chain has TRBV2 and TRBJ1-1, with D possibly being TRBD1 (5 bases). The length of the CDR3 is 14 residues. Germline CDR1 is SNHLY and CDR2 is FYNNEI. V was trimmed by 2 bases and J by 6 bases, leaving 13 bases between them. The CDR3 region is CASSEWEGWAEAFF. The CDR3 DNA is TGTGCCAGCAGTGAATGGGAGGGGTGGGCTGAAGCTTTCTTT.

The chain is built from TRBV4-2 and TRBJ1-4; 9 bases agree with TRBD1. The CDR3 covers 19 residues. In germline, CDR1 is LGHNA, CDR2 YNFKEQ. The ends lost 0 bases at V and 4 bases at J; junction bases unmatched: 12. CDR3 DNA sequence: TGTGCCAGCAGCCAAGATCTTTACACAGGGGGCGCTAATAATGAAAAACTGTTTTTT. This sequence encodes CASSQDLYTGGANNEKLFF.

The chain recombines TRBV11-2 with TRBJ2-7; D is ambiguous. The germline CDR1 and CDR2 sequences are SGHAT and FQNNGV. CDR3 size: 14 residues. Trimming stripped 4 bases from V and 2 bases from J, with 12 bases between. The CDR3, as DNA: TGTGCCAGCAGCTCGGGCCTTACGGCCTACGAGCAGTACTTC. Its protein product is CASSSGLTAYEQYF.

This chain joins TRBV11-2 and TRBJ2-1; 10 bases are a match to TRBD2. CDR1 is SGHAT, CDR2 FQNNGV, per germline. The CDR3 sequence is 16 residues long. Trimming at V came to 3 bases and at J to 8 bases, leaving 10 bases not matched to a gene. The CDR3 sequence is CASSFFPSGSWHEQFF. The CDR3 bases are TGTGCCAGCAGCTTTTTTCCTAGCGGGAGTTGGCATGAGCAGTTCTTC.

The table lists this clone with a count of one. This chain joins TRBV21-1 and TRBJ1-2. TRBV21-1 is labeled a pseudogene. CDR3 length equals 14 residues. CDR3 loop: CASSKVAGGDGYTF. In DNA form, the CDR3 reads TGTGCCAGCAGCAAAGTGGCGGGTGGGGATGGCTACACCTTC.

The V call is TRBV11-2, the J call TRBJ2-5; D possibly uses TRBD1 or TRBD2 (5 bases each). CDR3 length equals 17 residues. Trimming removed 5 bases from V and 3 bases from J, with 22 bases in between. CDR1 and CDR2 from the germline V gene are SGHAT and FQNNGV. The CDR3 DNA follows: TGTGCCAGCAGCCCCCCAGCAGGGACCCTGGGGGAAGAGACCCAGTACTTC. Translation gives CASSPPAGTLGEETQYF. Together with reference TRBV11-2 and TRBJ2-5, the CDR3 gives the full variable domain: EAGVAQSPRYKIIEKRQSVAFWCNPISGHATLYWYQQILGQGPKLLIQFQNNGVVDDSQLPKDRFSAERLKGVDSTLKIQPAKLEDSAVYLCASSPPAGTLGEETQYFGPGTRLLVL.

This clone was observed once. The V gene is TRBV11-3, the J gene TRBJ2-1; 16 nucleotides align to TRBD2. Germline trimming cut 1 base from V and 2 bases from J; bases unmatched to any gene: 5. Germline loops: CDR1 SGHNT, CDR2 YENEEA. This CDR3 is 19 amino acids long. The CDR3 reads CASSLAGTSGRAAYNEQFF. The CDR3 nucleotides read TGTGCCAGCAGCTTAGCTGGGACTAGCGGGAGGGCCGCCTACAATGAGCAGTTCTTC. Full variable domain (missing parts from reference TRBV11-3 and TRBJ2-1): EAGVVQSPRYKIIEKKQPVAFWCNPISGHNTLYWYLQNLGQGPELLIRYENEEAVDDSQLPKDRFSAERLKGVDSTLKIQPAELGDSAVYLCASSLAGTSGRAAYNEQFFGPGTRLTVL.

The rearrangement uses TRBV27 and TRBJ1-2, with 7 bases matching TRBD1. Germline CDR1 is MNHEY and CDR2 is SMNVEV (reference sequence). V was pared by 5 bases and J by 3 bases, with 0 bases of the junction left unmatched. This CDR3 comprises 12 residues. The CDR3 sequence is CASSTGDYGYTF. In DNA, the CDR3 is TGTGCCAGCAGTACAGGGGACTATGGCTACACCTTC.

This clone was seen just once. This chain uses TRBV4-1 with TRBJ2-7; D not resolved. V lost 0 bases, J lost 0 bases, and 9 bases lay in between. Germline V lookup: CDR1 MGHRA, CDR2 YSYEKL. The CDR3 is 15 residues long. The CDR3 protein is CASSQDDGASYEQYF. The CDR3 DNA is TGCGCCAGCAGCCAAGACGACGGCGCCTCCTACGAGCAGTACTTC.

The chain links TRBV7-9 to TRBJ2-1; 11 nucleotides line up with TRBD2. CDR3 length equals 16 residues. V dropped 4 bases and J dropped 6; count of bases not matched to a gene: 8. Germline V gene lookup returns CDR1 SEHNR and CDR2 FQNEAQ (reference sequence). CDR3: CASSSETGLAGNEQFF. CDR3 bases: TGTGCCAGCAGCTCCGAGACCGGACTAGCGGGCAATGAGCAGTTCTTC.

V is TRBV4-1 and J is TRBJ2-1; D unresolved. V gave up 0 bases and J gave up 0 bases, with 12 bases separating them. Germline CDR1 MGHRA, CDR2 YSYEKL. CDR3 length equals 17 residues. CDR3 residues: CASSQEAYSSSYNEQFF. CDR3 DNA sequence: TGCGCCAGCAGCCAAGAGGCATACTCGAGCTCCTACAATGAGCAGTTCTTC.

The chain has TRBV5-1 and TRBJ1-1, with D possibly matching TRBD1 (5 bases). The CDR3 consists of 12 residues. The germline gives CDR1 SGHRS, CDR2 YFSETQ. Trimming took 2 bases from V and 4 from J, leaving 6 bases between them. The CDR3 nucleotides are TGCGCCAGCAGCTTCGGGGCCACTGAAGCTTTCTTT. This translates into CASSFGATEAFF.

This chain links TRBV10-2 with TRBJ2-1; 7 bases are a match to TRBD2. CDR1 is WSHSY and CDR2 is SAAADI in the germline V gene. Germline trimming cut 8 bases from V and 3 bases from J; bases unmatched to any gene: 4. This CDR3 is built from 13 residues. The CDR3 loop is CASSGTIYNEQFF. The CDR3 bases are TGCGCCAGCTCCGGGACTATCTACAATGAGCAGTTCTTC.

The V and J genes are TRBV30 and TRBJ2-2, with TRBD2 matching 7 bases. This CDR3 is built from 16 residues. V lost 3 bases and J lost 2; bases outside the gene matches: 9. Germline V gene lookup returns CDR1 GTSNPN and CDR2 SVGIG (reference sequence). The CDR3 here is CAWRLGGISNTGELFF. The CDR3, as DNA: TGTGCCTGGAGACTGGGGGGGATCTCAAACACCGGGGAGCTGTTTTTT.

V is TRBV6-5 and J is TRBJ2-7; 10 nucleotides align to TRBD1. CDR1 and CDR2 (germline): MNHEY, SVGAGI. Trimming at V came to 2 bases and at J to 2 bases, leaving 6 bases not matched to a gene. CDR3 size: 16 residues. The CDR3 DNA follows: TGTGCCAGCAGTTACGAACTGGGACAGGGGCCCTACGAGCAGTACTTC. Translation gives CASSYELGQGPYEQYF.

This sequence joins TRBV30 and TRBJ1-2; D unclear. V lost 2 bases to trimming and J lost 8 bases, with 15 bases between them. This CDR3 region has 13 residues. Germline values: CDR1 GTSNPN, CDR2 SVGIG (reference sequence). This CDR3 is CAWSYAGNNGYTF. The CDR3 bases are TGTGCCTGGAGTTATGCGGGGAATAACGGCTACACCTTC.